This T cell receptor beta chain appears in the sequencing data of a study of blood T cell repertoires in COVID-19. On the study more broadly: Italy, Spain and the United States were the sources of the convalescent and acute COVID-19 samples. From T cells, B-cell-depleted T cells, or PBMCs came the material, which was cDNA or gDNA.

In Seattle, patients joined the study during active infection and were tracked longitudinally. The germline CDR1 and CDR2 sequences are LNHDA and SQIVND (reference sequence). The CDR3 is made up of 11 amino acids. Trimming shortened V by 6 bases and J by 9 bases, and 10 bases separated the two germline ends. Per the original methods: Using reference gene primer amplification, nucleated cell counts were estimated. Sequencing used immunoSEQ multiplex PCR; TCRdb keeps in-frame clones, though not all of them. V and J calls and clone size are as listed in that table; D and trimming were resolved from the DNA. The sample holds 55,000 to 65,000 clones, roughly 88% seen once.

The TCR comes from a young man with COVID-19, enrolled during active disease. The rearrangement joins TRBV19 to TRBJ2-3, with no clear D. Source material: peripheral blood. CDR3 residues: CASSLGLTQYF. The CDR3 nucleotides read TGTGCCAGTAGCCTGGGCCTAACGCAGTATTTT.